Reported below is one T cell receptor beta chain. This clone was picked up a small number of times. There is no known antigen for this receptor. No base-level quality is on record; no much larger clone is a single base apart. Whole blood was collected in K2EDTA tubes by collaborating institutions according to the institutions' own protocols. For TCRbeta analysis, collaborator samples were shipped as frozen whole blood, as isolated PBMCs, or as DNA extracted from either sample type. The data stem from a study of blood T cell repertoires in COVID-19 (TCRdb year 2020). Looking at the study overall: The collaborator samples originated in the United States, Italy and Spain and spanned the acute and convalescent phases of COVID-19. The prospective study material was composed of cDNA or gDNA derived from T cells, B-cell-depleted T cells, or PBMCs. The dataset comprised deeply sampled blood TCRbeta repertoires from subjects exposed to, actively infected with, or recovered from COVID-19. A freely available public database, intended as a resource for researchers studying the immune response to SARS-CoV-2, is where the repertoires were released. The samples were drawn from the first 160 participants of the ongoing ImmuneRACE study and from 950 to 1,500 subjects provided by 6 global collaborators. Nearly every sample came with metadata listing a de-identified subject ID, COVID-19 status, age in years and sex. Where available, HLA class I and class II types were taken from metadata supplied by the sample provider and were not determined by assay-based typing. Study-wide conclusions, independent of this receptor: The amount of clinical and demographic metadata varied by source and participant and was provided uncurated.

TCRbeta CDR3 regions were amplified from genomic DNA using the immunoSEQ Assay, a bias-controlled multiplex PCR. From the authors' description of their analysis: Within the assay, amplification of reference gene primers was used to estimate how many nucleated cells each sample contained. Sequence reads were collapsed and filtered to measure the absolute abundance of every unique TCRbeta CDR3 rearrangement. For each sample, productive Simpson clonality was calculated by taking the square root of Simpson's diversity index across productive rearrangements. Sourced from immuneACCESS, this table was stored by TCRdb with only in-frame sequences that have V and J called. A share of the clones is absent; for the studies checked, an unresolved V gene accounts for under half, and the remainder has no known explanation. V and J calls and clone size are given by that table; D and trimming were obtained from the DNA. Within this sample are hundreds of thousands of clones, with approximately 86% of them counted one time only. The top ten hold more than 4.5% of the sample.

The CDR3 numbers 12 residues from cysteine through phenylalanine. Only the CDR3 DNA stays, 36 bases, in frame from base 1. Sequences LNHDA (CDR1) and SQIVND (CDR2) are obtained from the germline V gene (reference sequence). This receptor was obtained from a woman older than 75 with active or convalescent COVID-19. Sample: peripheral blood. The chain was built from TRBV19 and TRBJ2-2, and TRBD2 may be the D gene, going by 5 matching bases. The CDR3 protein: CVSRENTGELFF. The sequence in DNA is TGTGTCTCACGGGAGAACACCGGGGAGCTGTTTTTT.